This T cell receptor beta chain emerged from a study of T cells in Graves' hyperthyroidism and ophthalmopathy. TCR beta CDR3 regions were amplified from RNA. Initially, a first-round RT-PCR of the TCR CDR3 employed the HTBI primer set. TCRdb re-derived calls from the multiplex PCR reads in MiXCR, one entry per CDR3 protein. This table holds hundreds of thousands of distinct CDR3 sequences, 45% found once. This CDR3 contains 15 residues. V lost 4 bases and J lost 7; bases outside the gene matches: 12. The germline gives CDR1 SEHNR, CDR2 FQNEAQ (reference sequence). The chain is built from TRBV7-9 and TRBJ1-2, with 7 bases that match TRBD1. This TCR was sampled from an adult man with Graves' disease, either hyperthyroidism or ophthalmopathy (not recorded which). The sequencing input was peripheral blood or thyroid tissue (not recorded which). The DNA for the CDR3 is TGTGCCAGCAGCTCAAACAGGGGCGGGCTACGTGGCTACACCTTC. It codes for CASSSNRGGLRGYTF.